This TCR beta chain was documented in a study of T cells in Graves' hyperthyroidism and ophthalmopathy. Study summary: Peripheral blood was drawn at first diagnosis, prior to all treatment.

The V gene end was trimmed by 7 bases and the J gene end by 5 bases; junction bases not matched to a gene: 6. The CDR3 has 14 amino acids. Germline loops: CDR1 SNHLY, CDR2 FYNNEI. Regions amplified from RNA transcripts were the TCR beta CDR3 regions. During a first-round RT-PCR of the TCR CDR3, the HTBI primer set was used. TCRdb processed the multiplex PCR reads anew with MiXCR; each CDR3 protein has one entry. The table records around 760,000 distinct CDR3 sequences, 35% of them present only once. Patients counted as stable if ophthalmopathy did not develop within 18 months. Hyperthyroidism had been newly diagnosed in patients aged 18 to 65, and its duration was under 2 months. An approximately 10 ml volume of fresh peripheral blood provided the PBMCs. This clonotype was detected many times.

Sequenced input: blood. The TCR originated in a woman aged 35 to 49 with Graves' hyperthyroidism. The chain couples TRBV2 to TRBJ1-5, with 9 nucleotides matching TRBD1. The CDR3 region is CASNGDREDQPQHF. CDR3 sequence (DNA): TGTGCCAGCAATGGGGACAGGGAAGATCAGCCCCAGCATTTT.